This TCR beta chain is drawn from a study of siplizumab effects on memory and regulatory T cells. TCRdb's table, derived via immunoSEQ multiplex PCR, lists solely in-frame clones and lacks some. The sample includes tens of thousands of clones, around 90% of them seen just once. The receptor was isolated from a human donor in good health. The material sequenced was CD8+ T cells sorted from blood.

CDR3 amino acids: CASSRHQETQYF. CDR3 nucleotide sequence: TGTGCCAGCAGCCGCCACCAAGAGACCCAGTACTTC. The chain links TRBV6-6 to TRBJ2-5; D unresolved. The CDR3 spans 12 residues. The ends were cut back, 6 bases at V and 0 bases at J, with 5 bases in the middle. CDR1 is MNHNY, CDR2 SVGAGI, per germline (reference sequence).